This T cell receptor beta chain was identified during a study of cytomegalovirus exposure and HLA in healthy donors. Study conclusions and caveats: HLA-A and HLA-B allele assignments for most subjects were reportedly predicted accurately using TCR beta sequences.

On this clone itself: Its antigen remains unidentified.

The primer mix had 60 Vbeta and 13 Jbeta primers. TCRdb keeps only in-frame clones here, not all; method: immunoSEQ multiplex PCR. In the table there are approximately 170,000 clones, 65% to 75% of which are singletons. Germline loops: CDR1 SGHDN, CDR2 FVKESK. V was shortened by 1 base and J by 7 bases, with 19 bases between the two germline ends. The CDR3 totals 16 residues. This chain joins TRBV14 and TRBJ1-2; possibly TRBD1 for D (6 bases). The receptor comes from a girl aged 10-17 years in good health and CMV-seronegative. Sample: PBMCs. CDR3 loop: CASSQVSLGGGRGYTF. CDR3 sequence (DNA): TGTGCCAGCAGCCAAGTCTCCTTAGGTGGGGGCCGTGGCTACACCTTC.